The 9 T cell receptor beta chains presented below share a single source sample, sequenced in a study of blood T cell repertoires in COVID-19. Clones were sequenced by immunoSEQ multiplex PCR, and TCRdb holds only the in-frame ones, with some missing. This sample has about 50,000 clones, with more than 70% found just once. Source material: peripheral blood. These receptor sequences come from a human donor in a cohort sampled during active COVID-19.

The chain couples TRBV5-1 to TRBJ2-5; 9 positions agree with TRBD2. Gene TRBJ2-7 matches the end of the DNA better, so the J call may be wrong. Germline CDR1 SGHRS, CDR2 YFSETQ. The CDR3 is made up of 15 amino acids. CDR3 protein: CASSFSSGDSYEQYF. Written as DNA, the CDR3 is TGCGCCAGCAGCTTTTCTAGCGGGGACTCCTACGAGCAGTACTTC.

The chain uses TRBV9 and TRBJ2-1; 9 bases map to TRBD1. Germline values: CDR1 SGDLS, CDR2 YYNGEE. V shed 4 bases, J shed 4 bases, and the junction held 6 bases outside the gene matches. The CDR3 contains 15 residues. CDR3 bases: TGTGCCAGCAGCACTTCCGGGACAGGGTACAATGAGCAGTTCTTC. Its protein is CASSTSGTGYNEQFF.

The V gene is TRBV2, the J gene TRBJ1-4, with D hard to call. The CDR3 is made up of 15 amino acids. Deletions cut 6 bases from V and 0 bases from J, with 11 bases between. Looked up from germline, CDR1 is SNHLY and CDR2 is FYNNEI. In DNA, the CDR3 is TGTGCCAGCAGAGACACCGTTGCAACTAATGAAAAACTGTTTTTT. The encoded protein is CASRDTVATNEKLFF. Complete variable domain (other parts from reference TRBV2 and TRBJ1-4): EPEVTQTPSHQVTQMGQEVILRCVPISNHLYFYWYRQILGQKVEFLVSFYNNEISEKSEIFDDQFSVERPDGSNFTLKIRSTKLEDSAMYFCASRDTVATNEKLFFGSGTQLSVL.

CDR3 in amino acids: CASRRFGGYTF. The CDR3 bases are TGTGCCAGCCGACGGTTCGGGGGCTACACCTTC. V gene TRBV2 combines with J gene TRBJ1-2; D remains unclear. V lost 8 bases and J 8 bases, leaving 12 bases between the germline ends. The length of the CDR3 is 11 residues. CDR1 and CDR2 from the germline V gene are SNHLY and FYNNEI.

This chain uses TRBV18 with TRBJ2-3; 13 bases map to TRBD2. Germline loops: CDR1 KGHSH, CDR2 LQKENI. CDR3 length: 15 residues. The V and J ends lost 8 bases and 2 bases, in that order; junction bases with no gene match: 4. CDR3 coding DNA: TGTGCCAGCCGCGGACTAGCGGGGGACACAGATACGCAGTATTTT. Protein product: CASRGLAGDTDTQYF.

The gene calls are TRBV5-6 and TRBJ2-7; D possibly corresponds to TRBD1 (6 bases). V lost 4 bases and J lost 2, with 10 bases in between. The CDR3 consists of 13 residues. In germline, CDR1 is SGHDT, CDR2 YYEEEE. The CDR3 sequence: CASSRDTTYEQYF. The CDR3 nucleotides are TGTGCCAGCAGCCGGGACACTACCTACGAGCAGTACTTC.

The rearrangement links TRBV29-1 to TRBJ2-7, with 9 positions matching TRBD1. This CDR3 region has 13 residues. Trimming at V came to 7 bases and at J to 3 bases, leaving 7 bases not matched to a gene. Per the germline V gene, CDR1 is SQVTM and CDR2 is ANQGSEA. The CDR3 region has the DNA TGCAGCGCCGTAGGGACAGGGATCTACGAGCAGTACTTC. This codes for CSAVGTGIYEQYF.

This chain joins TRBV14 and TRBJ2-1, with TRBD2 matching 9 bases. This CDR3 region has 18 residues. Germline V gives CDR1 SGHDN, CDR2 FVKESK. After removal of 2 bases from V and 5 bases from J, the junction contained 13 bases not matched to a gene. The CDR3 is CASSQQPGLQRGDNEQFF. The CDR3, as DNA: TGTGCCAGCAGCCAACAACCTGGACTCCAGCGGGGGGACAATGAGCAGTTCTTC.

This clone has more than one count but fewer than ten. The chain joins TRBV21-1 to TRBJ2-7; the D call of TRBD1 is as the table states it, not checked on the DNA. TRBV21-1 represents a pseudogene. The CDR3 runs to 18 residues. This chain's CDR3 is CASSKGCSGLGESYEQYF. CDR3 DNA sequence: TGTGCCAGCAGCAAAGGGTGTTCGGGCCTAGGGGAATCCTACGAGCAGTACTTC.